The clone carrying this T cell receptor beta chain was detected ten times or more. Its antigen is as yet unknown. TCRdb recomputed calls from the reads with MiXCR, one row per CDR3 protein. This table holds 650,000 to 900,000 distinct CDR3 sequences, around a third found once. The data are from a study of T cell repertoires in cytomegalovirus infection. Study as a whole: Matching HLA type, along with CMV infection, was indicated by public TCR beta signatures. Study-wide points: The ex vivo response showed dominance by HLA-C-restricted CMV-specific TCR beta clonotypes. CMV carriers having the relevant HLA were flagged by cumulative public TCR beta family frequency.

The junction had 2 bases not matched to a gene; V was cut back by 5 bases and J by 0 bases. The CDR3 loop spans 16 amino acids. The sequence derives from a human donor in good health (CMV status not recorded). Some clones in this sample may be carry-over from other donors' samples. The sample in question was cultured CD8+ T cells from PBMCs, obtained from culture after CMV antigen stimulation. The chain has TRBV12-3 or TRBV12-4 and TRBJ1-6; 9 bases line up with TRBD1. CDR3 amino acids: CASSTGGHSYNSPLHF. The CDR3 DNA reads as TGTGCCAGCAGTACAGGGGGCCACTCCTATAATTCACCCCTCCACTTT.